The T cell receptor beta chain under discussion was sequenced for a study of Graves' ophthalmopathy and Graves' hyperthyroidism. This clonotype was counted ten times or more. As the template, RNA transcripts were used to amplify TCR beta CDR3 regions. The first-round RT-PCR employed HTBI primers together with the Qiagen OneStep RT-PCR kit. A multiplex PCR was then performed as the second round. TCRdb processed the multiplex PCR reads anew with MiXCR; each CDR3 protein has one entry. The table has 200,000 to 250,000 distinct CDR3 sequences, around 45% seen once; the top ten hold about 45%. Other autoimmune disease, uncontrolled infection, pregnancy and lactation led to exclusion. The TCR was taken from an adult man with Graves' ophthalmopathy. Sequencing was done on a sample of peripheral blood.

The CDR3 DNA reads as TGCAGTGCTCCAAATACAGGGAAGGAAGGCTATGGCTACACCTTC. It yields the protein CSAPNTGKEGYGYTF. This rearrangement joins TRBV20-1 to TRBJ1-2, with D perhaps TRBD1 (6 bases). There are 15 residues in the CDR3. V lost 5 bases, J lost 4 bases, and 20 bases lay in between. The germline gives CDR1 DFQATT, CDR2 SNEGSKA (reference sequence).